A single sample is the source of the 27 T cell receptor beta chains below, sequenced in a study of identical twins. TCRdb reprocessed the 5' RACE reads via MiXCR and lists one record per CDR3 protein. The sample yields fewer than 500,000 distinct CDR3 sequences, roughly an eighth seen once. The data were also submitted as part of a second study, on yellow fever vaccine responses in identical twins.

The source material was CD4+ T cells sorted from blood. These receptor sequences come from a woman aged 18-29 years in good health.

J is TRBJ2-5 and V is TRBV25-1, with no clear D. The length of the CDR3 is 16 residues. Per the germline V gene, CDR1 is MGHDK and CDR2 is SYGVNS. Trimming left V 2 bases short and J 2 bases short, with 15 bases between. This CDR3 reads CASSERDRADQETQYF. The CDR3 DNA reads TGTGCCAGCAGTGAAAGGGATCGGGCAGATCAAGAGACCCAGTACTTC.

J is TRBJ1-1 and V is TRBV7-2; maybe TRBD1 (5 bases). Trimming removed 1 base from V and 1 base from J, with 16 bases in between. Germline CDR1 is SGHTA and CDR2 is FQGNSA. The CDR3 sequence is 17 residues long. CDR3 residues: CASSLVSGAGKNTEAFF. In nucleotides, the CDR3 is TGTGCCAGCAGCTTAGTGAGTGGGGCAGGGAAGAACACTGAAGCTTTCTTT.

This chain joins TRBV12-3 or TRBV12-4 and TRBJ2-2, with D uncertain. This CDR3 contains 13 residues. V lost 6 bases and J lost 0, with 5 bases in between. Here the CDR3 reads CASRESNTGELFF. CDR3 DNA: TGTGCCAGCAGGGAATCGAACACCGGGGAGCTGTTTTTT.

This chain uses TRBV4-3 with TRBJ2-7; no clear D gene. The length of the CDR3 is 13 residues. V lost 2 bases and J lost 6, with 11 bases in between. Germline CDR1 LGHNA, CDR2 YSLEER. The CDR3 DNA follows: TGCGCCAGCAGCCAACTCCGAAGGACCGAGCAGTACTTC. It is translated as CASSQLRRTEQYF.

In this sample, this clonotype turned up a few times. The J gene is TRBJ1-5, the V gene TRBV20-1; D might be TRBD1 (5 bases). The length of the CDR3 is 13 residues. Per the germline V gene, CDR1 is DFQATT and CDR2 is SNEGSKA (reference sequence). Trimming cost V 3 bases and J 7 bases, with 13 bases left between them. For the CDR3, the DNA is TGCAGTGCTAGCTTTGGCAGGGACCAGCCCCAGCATTTT. This translates into CSASFGRDQPQHF.

Comments on this clonotype: This may stem from a read error, because a much larger clone lies one nucleotide away. The gene calls are TRBV6-1 and TRBJ2-2; 7 positions match TRBD1. CDR1 and CDR2 (germline): MNHNS, SASEGT. V was clipped by 6 bases and J by 9 bases; unmatched bases: 10. This CDR3 contains 14 residues. The DNA of the CDR3 is TGTGCCAGCAGACCGGGACAGCCTACCCGGGAGCTGTTTTTT. Amino acid sequence: CASRPGQPTRELFF.

In the case of this clonotype: The junction departs from germline at one end; a sequencing error may be responsible. The chain combines TRBV27 with TRBJ2-1, with D possibly being TRBD2 (6 bases). The CDR3 covers 13 residues. CDR1 and CDR2 (germline): MNHEY, SMNVEV (reference sequence). CDR3 sequence: CASSLRRAIGLVF. The DNA of the CDR3 is TGTGCCAGCAGTCTTCGGAGGGCCATTGGTTTGGTCTTC.

This clonotype was counted between two and nine times. The chain uses TRBV27 and TRBJ1-6; tentatively, D is TRBD1 (6 bases). The length of the CDR3 is 15 residues. The germline V gene encodes CDR1 MNHEY and CDR2 SMNVEV (reference sequence). V gave up 0 bases and J gave up 9 bases, with 12 bases separating them. The CDR3 here is CASSLSGRGGSPLHF. CDR3 DNA sequence: TGTGCCAGCAGTTTATCTGGCAGGGGCGGTTCACCCCTCCACTTT.

This clonotype has ten or more counts. The chain carries TRBV10-3 and TRBJ1-3; 7 bases line up with TRBD1. J was trimmed by 1 base and V by 9 bases; bases with no gene match: 6. The V gene's germline CDR1 is ENHRY and CDR2 SYGVKD. This CDR3 is built from 14 residues. The CDR3 here is CAISGQASGNTIYF. Here the CDR3 DNA reads TGTGCCATAAGCGGACAGGCGTCTGGAAACACCATATATTTT.

This clonotype was picked up a small number of times. V gene TRBV15 combines with J gene TRBJ2-7, with 7 bases that match TRBD2. CDR3 length equals 14 residues. V was pared by 6 bases and J by 2 bases, with 7 bases of the junction left unmatched. The germline V gene has CDR1 LNHNV and CDR2 YYDKDF (reference sequence). The DNA of the CDR3 is TGTGCCACCAGTGCGGGAGTTACTACCTACGAGCAGTACTTC. It encodes CATSAGVTTYEQYF.

As DNA, the CDR3 is TGTGCCAGCAGTACGGGGACAGCAGGGAACACTGAAGCTTTCTTT. Its translation: CASSTGTAGNTEAFF. V is TRBV12-3 or TRBV12-4 and J is TRBJ1-1; TRBD1 matches 7 bases. J gave up 1 base and V 5 bases, and 7 bases lay outside the gene matches. The CDR3 contains 15 residues.

This clonotype was picked up a small number of times. The genes are TRBV2 and TRBJ2-1, with TRBD1 matching 8 bases. Unmatched junction bases numbered 8, after V lost 7 bases and J lost 6 bases. The CDR3 is made up of 14 amino acids. Germline CDR1 SNHLY, CDR2 FYNNEI. CDR3: CASISRDRSNEQFF. CDR3 bases: TGTGCCAGCATTAGTAGGGACAGGTCCAATGAGCAGTTCTTC.

This clonotype was picked up many times. The chain recombines TRBV5-1 with TRBJ2-1; 7 bases are shared with TRBD2. The length of the CDR3 is 16 residues. From germline, CDR1 is SGHRS and CDR2 YFSETQ. J was trimmed by 0 bases and V by 4 bases; bases with no gene match: 7. As DNA, the CDR3 is TGCGCCAGCAGCCTGGTGGGGGGGGGCTCCTACAATGAGCAGTTCTTC. Residues: CASSLVGGGSYNEQFF.

The chain is built from TRBV7-2 and TRBJ1-4; D is undetermined. The germline V gene has CDR1 SGHTA and CDR2 FQGNSA. V shed 5 bases and J shed 6 bases, with 16 bases lying between them. The length of the CDR3 is 15 residues. CDR3 nucleotides: TGTGCCAGCAGCCCCTCGTCAGAGCGGTATGAAAAACTGTTTTTT. Translation: CASSPSSERYEKLFF.

This clonotype was seen repeatedly, ten times or more. This chain links TRBV10-3 with TRBJ2-2; D uncertain. Germline values: CDR1 ENHRY, CDR2 SYGVKD. The CDR3 sequence is 13 residues long. V was clipped by 4 bases and J by 5 bases, with 8 bases between them. In DNA, the CDR3 is TGTGCCATCAGTGTTTATAGTACCGGGGAGCTGTTTTTT. Encoded protein: CAISVYSTGELFF.

This clonotype was counted only a few times. The chain joins TRBV29-1 to TRBJ2-3, with D perhaps assigned TRBD1 or TRBD2 (6 bases each). The V gene's germline CDR1 is SQVTM and CDR2 ANQGSEA. The CDR3 covers 15 residues. V was trimmed by 5 bases and J by 2 bases, leaving 17 bases between them. For the CDR3, the DNA is TGCAGCGTTTCGGGCGGGGTGGGGGCCACAGATACGCAGTATTTT. The encoded protein is CSVSGGVGATDTQYF.

The V and J genes are TRBV20-1 and TRBJ2-7; 11 nucleotides agree with TRBD2. With 0 bases clipped from V and 7 bases from J, the junction kept 14 bases outside the gene matches. This CDR3 comprises 17 residues. The germline V gene has CDR1 DFQATT and CDR2 SNEGSKA (reference sequence). CDR3 in amino acids: CSARETTPGTSGSEQYF. CDR3 in DNA: TGCAGTGCTAGAGAAACTACCCCCGGGACTAGCGGTTCAGAGCAGTACTTC.

The chain joins TRBV4-2 to TRBJ2-7; 7 bases are a match to TRBD2. CDR1 LGHNA and CDR2 YNFKEQ come from the germline V gene. V shed 0 bases, J shed 5 bases, and the junction held 10 bases outside the gene matches. The CDR3 has 16 residues. The CDR3, as DNA: TGTGCCAGCAGCCAAGACAACCGACCGGGAGGCCACGAGCAGTACTTC. Its translation: CASSQDNRPGGHEQYF.

The V call is TRBV12-3 or TRBV12-4, the J call TRBJ2-2; D possibly corresponds to TRBD1 (5 bases). This CDR3 has 12 residues. Trimming took off 8 bases at V and 2 bases at J, with 6 bases between the two ends. DNA of the CDR3: TGTGCCAGCGACAGAAACACCGGGGAGCTGTTTTTT. Its translation is CASDRNTGELFF.

The V call is TRBV27, the J call TRBJ2-7, with 8 bases identical to TRBD2. Germline V gives CDR1 MNHEY, CDR2 SMNVEV (reference sequence). J was trimmed by 4 bases and V by 4 bases; bases with no gene match: 6. The CDR3 is made up of 14 amino acids. The CDR3 sequence: CASSSRGGPYEQYF. The CDR3 nucleotides read TGTGCCAGCAGTTCTCGGGGGGGGCCTTACGAGCAGTACTTC.

This clonotype came up a few times. J is TRBJ2-1 and V is TRBV4-3; the match to TRBD2 covers 11 bases. The CDR3 covers 18 residues. Trimming at V came to 3 bases and at J to 4 bases, leaving 11 bases not matched to a gene. The germline CDR1 and CDR2 sequences are LGHNA and YSLEER. For the CDR3, the DNA is TGCGCCAGCAGCCACCCGACTAGCGGGAAAGGGGGTTACAATGAGCAGTTCTTC. The encoded protein is CASSHPTSGKGGYNEQFF.

This clonotype was observed a few times. This chain joins TRBV29-1 and TRBJ2-1; D might be TRBD2 (5 bases). V lost 0 bases to trimming and J lost 2 bases, with 11 bases between them. The CDR3 consists of 15 residues. CDR1 SQVTM and CDR2 ANQGSEA come from the germline V gene. Written as DNA, the CDR3 is TGCAGCGTTGAAGATGCCGGGGATGCCTACAATGAGCAGTTCTTC. Translating it yields CSVEDAGDAYNEQFF.

The V gene is TRBV11-2, the J gene TRBJ1-6; 8 bases fit TRBD1. Germline lookup yields CDR1 SGHAT and CDR2 FQNNGV. Trimming at V came to 5 bases and at J to 1 base, leaving 7 bases not matched to a gene. The CDR3 contains 17 residues. The CDR3 region is CASSNPQGASYNSPLHF. CDR3 sequence (DNA): TGTGCCAGCAGCAACCCCCAGGGGGCTTCCTATAATTCACCCCTCCACTTT.

This clonotype came up many times. The V call is TRBV12-5, the J call TRBJ2-1; no clear D gene. From germline, CDR1 is LGHNT and CDR2 FRNRAP. V gave up 0 bases and J gave up 8 bases, with 2 bases separating them. The CDR3 is 11 amino acids. The CDR3, as DNA: TGTGCTAGTGGTTTGGTGGATGAGCAGTTCTTC. This codes for CASGLVDEQFF.

The rearrangement uses TRBV5-5 and TRBJ2-1, with D perhaps being TRBD1 or TRBD2 (7 bases each). The V end was cut by 3 bases, the J end by 7 bases, with 26 bases between. CDR1 SGHKS and CDR2 YYEKEE come from the germline V gene (reference sequence). The CDR3 spans 18 residues. The CDR3 protein is CASSSFIPQGGLRNEQFF. The CDR3 DNA follows: TGTGCCAGCAGCTCGTTCATTCCCCAGGGGGGGTTAAGGAATGAGCAGTTCTTC.

The V gene is TRBV30, the J gene TRBJ1-2; maybe TRBD1 (6 bases). The length of the CDR3 is 15 residues. Trimming left V 2 bases short and J 2 bases short, with 15 bases between. Germline loops: CDR1 GTSNPN, CDR2 SVGIG (reference sequence). The CDR3 loop is CAWSRRWTANYGYTF. DNA of the CDR3: TGTGCCTGGAGTCGCCGCTGGACAGCAAACTATGGCTACACCTTC.

The chain couples TRBV20-1 to TRBJ2-3; 7 bases are a match to TRBD1. Unmatched junction bases numbered 8, after V lost 0 bases and J lost 2 bases. The CDR3 is 16 amino acids. The germline V gene encodes CDR1 DFQATT and CDR2 SNEGSKA (reference sequence). DNA of the CDR3: TGCAGTGCTAGAGACCCGGACAGGACGGTCACAGATACGCAGTATTTT. Its translation is CSARDPDRTVTDTQYF.